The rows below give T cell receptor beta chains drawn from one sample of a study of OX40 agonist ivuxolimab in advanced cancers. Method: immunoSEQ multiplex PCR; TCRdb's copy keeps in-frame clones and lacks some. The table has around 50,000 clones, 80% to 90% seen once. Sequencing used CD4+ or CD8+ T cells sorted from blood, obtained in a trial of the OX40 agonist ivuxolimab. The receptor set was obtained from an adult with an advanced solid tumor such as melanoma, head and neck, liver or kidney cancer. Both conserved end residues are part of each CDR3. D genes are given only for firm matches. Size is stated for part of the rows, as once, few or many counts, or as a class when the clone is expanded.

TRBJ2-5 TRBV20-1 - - CSALKETQYF TGCAGTGCTCTTAAAGAGACCCAGTACTTC
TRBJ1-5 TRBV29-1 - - CSVGEDSNQPQHF TGCAGCGTCGGCGAAGATAGCAATCAGCCCCAGCATTTT
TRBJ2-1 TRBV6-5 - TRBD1 CASSYSTGQGSNEQFF TGTGCCAGCAGTTACTCGACGGGACAGGGGAGCAATGAGCAGTTCTTC
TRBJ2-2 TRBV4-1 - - CASSQEQRGTELFF TGCGCCAGCAGCCAAGAACAAAGGGGGACAGAGCTGTTTTTT
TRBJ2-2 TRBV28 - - CASSLAANTGELFF TGTGCCAGCAGTTTGGCCGCGAACACCGGGGAGCTGTTTTTT
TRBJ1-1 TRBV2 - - CASRGGPNTEAFF TGTGCCAGCAGGGGCGGACCGAACACTGAAGCTTTCTTT
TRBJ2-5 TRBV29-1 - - CSVHHSFQETQYF TGCAGCGTTCACCATTCCTTTCAAGAGACCCAGTACTTC
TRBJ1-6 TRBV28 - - CASLPGTSDSPLHF TGTGCCAGCCTTCCCGGGACTTCGGATTCACCCCTCCACTTT
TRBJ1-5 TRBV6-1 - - CASSEVWGVWDNQPQHF TGTGCCAGCAGTGAAGTATGGGGGGTGTGGGACAATCAGCCCCAGCATTTT
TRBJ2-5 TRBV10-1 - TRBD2 CASSGLEQEAQYF TGCGCCAGCAGCGGACTAGAACAAGAGGCCCAGTACTTC
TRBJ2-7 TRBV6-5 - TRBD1 CASSYSWDRGYEQYF TGTGCCAGCAGTTACTCGTGGGACAGGGGCTACGAGCAGTACTTC
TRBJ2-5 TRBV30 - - CAWSISGLGETQYF TGTGCCTGGAGTATTTCAGGGCTTGGAGAGACCCAGTACTTC
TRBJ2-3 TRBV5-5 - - CASSLLVVSDTQYF TGTGCCAGCAGCTTATTAGTGGTTTCAGATACGCAGTATTTT
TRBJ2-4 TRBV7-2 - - CASSLAPGRDKNIQYF TGTGCCAGCAGCTTAGCGCCCGGACGTGACAAAAACATTCAGTACTTC
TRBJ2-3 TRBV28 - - CASSPPRGWGGTDTQYF TGTGCCAGCAGTCCACCAAGGGGGTGGGGGGGCACAGATACGCAGTATTTT
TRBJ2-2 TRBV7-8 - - CASSLAPTGNTGELFF TGTGCCAGCAGCTTAGCCCCGACAGGGAACACCGGGGAGCTGTTTTTT
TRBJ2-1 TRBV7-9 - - CASTTWGGARDNEQFF TGTGCCAGCACCACCTGGGGGGGGGCGAGGGACAATGAGCAGTTCTTC
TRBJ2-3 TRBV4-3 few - CASSQAGPGSTTDTQYF TGCGCCAGCAGCCAAGCAGGCCCGGGGTCTACCACAGATACGCAGTATTTT
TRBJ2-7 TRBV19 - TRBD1 CASSDRGTGRAYEQYF TGTGCCAGTAGTGACCGGGGGACAGGCCGAGCCTACGAGCAGTACTTC
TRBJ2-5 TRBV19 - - CASSIGSSVQETQYF TGTGCCAGTAGTATAGGATCATCGGTCCAAGAGACCCAGTACTTC
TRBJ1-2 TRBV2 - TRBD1 CASREDRGLGGYTF TGTGCCAGCAGGGAGGACAGGGGGCTGGGAGGCTACACCTTC
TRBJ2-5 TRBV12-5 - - CASEGNEETQYF TGTGCTAGTGAAGGGAATGAAGAGACCCAGTACTTC
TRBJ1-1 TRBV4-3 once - CASSHRWGRGNTEAFF TGCGCCAGCAGCCATAGGTGGGGTAGAGGAAACACTGAAGCTTTCTTT
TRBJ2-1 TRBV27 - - CASSFAGLSYNEQFF TGTGCCAGCAGTTTCGCGGGTCTCTCCTACAATGAGCAGTTCTTC
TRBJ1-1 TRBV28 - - CASSPGQLNTEAFF TGTGCCAGCAGTCCCGGACAGCTAAACACTGAAGCTTTCTTT
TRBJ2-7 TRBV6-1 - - CASSEDYLEQYF TGTGCCAGCAGTGAAGATTACCTCGAGCAGTACTTC
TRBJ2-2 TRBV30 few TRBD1 CAWSFWGGQGAPGELFF TGTGCCTGGAGTTTTTGGGGGGGACAGGGGGCCCCCGGGGAGCTGTTTTTT
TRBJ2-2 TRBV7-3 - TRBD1 CASSLLGTGVTGELFF TGTGCCAGCAGCTTATTGGGGACAGGGGTCACCGGGGAGCTGTTTTTT
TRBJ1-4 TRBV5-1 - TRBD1 CASRDRAHEKLFF TGCGCCAGCAGGGACAGGGCGCATGAAAAACTGTTTTTT
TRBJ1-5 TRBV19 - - CASSIAGNQPQHF TGTGCCAGTAGTATAGCGGGGAATCAGCCCCAGCATTTT
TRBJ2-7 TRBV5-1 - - CASSLGGLVSAYEQYF TGCGCCAGCAGCTTGGGGGGGCTAGTTTCAGCCTACGAGCAGTACTTC
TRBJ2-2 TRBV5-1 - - CASSLPEIAANTGELFF TGCGCCAGCAGCTTACCTGAAATAGCTGCGAACACCGGGGAGCTGTTTTTT
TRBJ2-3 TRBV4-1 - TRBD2 CASSRLARSDTQYF TGCGCCAGCAGCCGACTAGCTAGATCAGATACGCAGTATTTT
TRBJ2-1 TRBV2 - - CASRELNEQFF TGTGCCAGCAGGGAATTAAATGAGCAGTTCTTC
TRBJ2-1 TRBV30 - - CAGHLGALYNEQFF TGTGCCGGGCACTTGGGGGCTTTGTACAATGAGCAGTTCTTC
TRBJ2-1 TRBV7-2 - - CASSSTSTNEQFF TGTGCCAGCAGCTCAACTAGCACCAATGAGCAGTTCTTC
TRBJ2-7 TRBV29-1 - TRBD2 CSVEGGEKGEQYF TGCAGCGTTGAGGGGGGGGAGAAGGGTGAGCAGTACTTC
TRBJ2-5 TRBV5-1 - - CASSPGDQGFQETQYF TGCGCCAGCAGCCCAGGGGACCAGGGGTTCCAAGAGACCCAGTACTTC
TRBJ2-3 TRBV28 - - CASSPPSSGQADTQYF TGTGCCAGCAGTCCCCCGTCAAGCGGGCAAGCAGATACGCAGTATTTT
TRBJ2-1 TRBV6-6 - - CASTAGGFSYNEQFF TGTGCCAGCACCGCCGGGGGTTTCTCCTACAATGAGCAGTTCTTC
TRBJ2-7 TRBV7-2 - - CASSSRFGAYEQYF TGTGCCAGCAGCTCACGGTTCGGGGCCTACGAGCAGTACTTC